This T cell receptor beta chain was captured in a study of T cells in Graves' hyperthyroidism and ophthalmopathy. Study background: At initial diagnosis, before any treatment had begun, peripheral blood was obtained.

This CDR3 region has 15 residues. From germline, CDR1 is SGHAT and CDR2 FQNNGV. The ends were cut back, 1 base at V and 2 bases at J, with 8 bases in the middle. In this sample, this clonotype turned up a few times. Regions amplified from RNA transcripts were the TCR beta CDR3 regions. The HTBI primer set was used in a first-round RT-PCR of the TCR CDR3. TCRdb independently ran MiXCR on the multiplex PCR reads; one entry per CDR3 protein. There are roughly 740,000 distinct CDR3 sequences in the sample; roughly 15% occur only once, and around 8.1% lies in the top ten. It was approximately 9.7 ml of fresh peripheral blood that supplied the PBMCs.

The chain employs TRBV11-2 and TRBJ2-2; no firm D call. Sequences were obtained from blood. This clonotype was sampled from a man aged 18 to 30 with Graves' hyperthyroidism. CDR3 in amino acids: CASSLAITNTGELFF. In DNA form, the CDR3 reads TGTGCCAGCAGCTTAGCGATAACCAACACCGGGGAGCTGTTTTTT.